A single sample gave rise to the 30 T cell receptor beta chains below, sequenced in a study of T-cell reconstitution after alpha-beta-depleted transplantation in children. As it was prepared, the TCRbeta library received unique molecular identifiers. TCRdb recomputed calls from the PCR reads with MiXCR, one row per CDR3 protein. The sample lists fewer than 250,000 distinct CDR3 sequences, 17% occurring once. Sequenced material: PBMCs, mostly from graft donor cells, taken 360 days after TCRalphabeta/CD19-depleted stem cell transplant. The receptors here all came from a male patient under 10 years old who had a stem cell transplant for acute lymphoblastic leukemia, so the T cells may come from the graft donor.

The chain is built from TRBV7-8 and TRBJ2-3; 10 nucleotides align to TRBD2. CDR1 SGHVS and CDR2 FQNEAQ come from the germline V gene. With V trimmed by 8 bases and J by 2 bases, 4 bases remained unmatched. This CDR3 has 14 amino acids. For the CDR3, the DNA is TGTGCCAGCGACGGACTAGCGGTCACAGATACGCAGTATTTT. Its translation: CASDGLAVTDTQYF.

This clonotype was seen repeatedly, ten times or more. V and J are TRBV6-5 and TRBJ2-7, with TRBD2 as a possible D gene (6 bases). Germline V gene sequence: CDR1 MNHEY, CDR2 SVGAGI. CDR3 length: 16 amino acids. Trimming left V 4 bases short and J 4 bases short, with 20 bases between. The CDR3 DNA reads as TGTGCCAGCAGTTTATTTTCGACGGAGGGCGGGTACGAGCAGTACTTC. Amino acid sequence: CASSLFSTEGGYEQYF.

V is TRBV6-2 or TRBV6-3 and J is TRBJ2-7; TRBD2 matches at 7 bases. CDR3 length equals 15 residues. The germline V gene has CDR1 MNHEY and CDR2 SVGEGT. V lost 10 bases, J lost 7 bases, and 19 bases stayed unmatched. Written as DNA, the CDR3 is TGTGCCACCGTGATCGGGGGGTCGTACCCTTGGGAGCAGTACTTC. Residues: CATVIGGSYPWEQYF.

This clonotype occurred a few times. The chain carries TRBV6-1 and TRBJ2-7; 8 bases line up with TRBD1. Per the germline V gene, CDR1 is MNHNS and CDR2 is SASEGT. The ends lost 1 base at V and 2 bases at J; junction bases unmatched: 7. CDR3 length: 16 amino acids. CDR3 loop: CASSEVLDRVTYEQYF. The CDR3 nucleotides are TGTGCCAGCAGTGAAGTTTTGGACAGGGTGACCTACGAGCAGTACTTC.

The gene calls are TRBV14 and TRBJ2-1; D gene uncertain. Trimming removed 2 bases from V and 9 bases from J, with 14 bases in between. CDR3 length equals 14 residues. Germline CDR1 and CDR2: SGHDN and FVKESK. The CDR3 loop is CASSQYTVTGEQFF. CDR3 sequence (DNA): TGTGCCAGCAGCCAATACACGGTGACCGGTGAGCAGTTCTTC.

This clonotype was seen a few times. CDR3 sequence reads: CASSSPTGSTGELFF. The CDR3 nucleotides are TGTGCCAGCAGTTCGCCGACAGGTTCGACCGGGGAGCTGTTTTTT. The chain combines TRBV6-5 with TRBJ2-2; TRBD1 is a possible D gene (6 bases). Trimming left V 4 bases short and J 5 bases short, with 14 bases between. The length of the CDR3 is 15 residues. CDR1 and CDR2 from the germline V gene are MNHEY and SVGAGI.

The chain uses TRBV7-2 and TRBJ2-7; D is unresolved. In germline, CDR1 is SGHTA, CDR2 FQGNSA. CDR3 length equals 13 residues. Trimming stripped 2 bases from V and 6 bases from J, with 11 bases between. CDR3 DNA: TGTGCCAGCAGCTTACAAGTTGGCTCCGAGCAGTACTTC. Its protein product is CASSLQVGSEQYF.

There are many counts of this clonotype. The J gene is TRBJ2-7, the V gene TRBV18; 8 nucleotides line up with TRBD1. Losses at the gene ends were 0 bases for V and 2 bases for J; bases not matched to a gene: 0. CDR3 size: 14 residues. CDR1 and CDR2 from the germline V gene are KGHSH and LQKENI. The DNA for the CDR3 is TGTGCCAGCTCACCACCGGGACAGGCCTACGAGCAGTACTTC. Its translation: CASSPPGQAYEQYF.

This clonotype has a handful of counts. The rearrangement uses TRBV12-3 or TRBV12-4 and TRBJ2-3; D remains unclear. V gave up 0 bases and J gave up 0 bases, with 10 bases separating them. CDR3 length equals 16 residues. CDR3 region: CASSLAIQTSTDTQYF. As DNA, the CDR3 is TGTGCCAGCAGTTTAGCGATCCAGACTAGCACAGATACGCAGTATTTT.

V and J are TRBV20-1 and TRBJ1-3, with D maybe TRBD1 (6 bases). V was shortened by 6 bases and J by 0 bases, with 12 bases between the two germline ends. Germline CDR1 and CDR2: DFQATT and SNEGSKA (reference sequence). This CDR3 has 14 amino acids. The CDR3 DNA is TGCAGTGCACGAATGACAGGCTCTGGAAACACCATATATTTT. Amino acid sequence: CSARMTGSGNTIYF.

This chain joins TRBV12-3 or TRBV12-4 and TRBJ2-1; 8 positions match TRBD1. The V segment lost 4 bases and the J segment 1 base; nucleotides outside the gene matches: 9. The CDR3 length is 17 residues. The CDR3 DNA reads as TGTGCCAGCAGTTGGATGCAGGGGACAGGTTCCTACAATGAGCAGTTCTTC. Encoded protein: CASSWMQGTGSYNEQFF.

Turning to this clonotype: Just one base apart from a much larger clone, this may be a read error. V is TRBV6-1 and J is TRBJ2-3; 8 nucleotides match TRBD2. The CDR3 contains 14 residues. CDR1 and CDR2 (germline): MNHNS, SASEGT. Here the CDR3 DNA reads TGTGCCTGCAGAACGACTAGCGCGACAGATACGCAGTATTTT. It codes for CACRTTSATDTQYF.

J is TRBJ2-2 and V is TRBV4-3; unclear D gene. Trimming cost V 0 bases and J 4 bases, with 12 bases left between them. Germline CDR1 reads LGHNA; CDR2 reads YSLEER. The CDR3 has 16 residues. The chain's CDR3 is CASSQDTHWSTGELFF. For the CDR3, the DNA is TGCGCCAGCAGCCAAGATACCCATTGGAGCACCGGGGAGCTGTTTTTT.

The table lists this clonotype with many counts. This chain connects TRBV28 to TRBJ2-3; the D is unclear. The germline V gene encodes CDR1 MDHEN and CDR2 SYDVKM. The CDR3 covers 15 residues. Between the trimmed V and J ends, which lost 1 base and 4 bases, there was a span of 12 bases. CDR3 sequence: CASSLLILRADTQYF. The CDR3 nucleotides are TGTGCCAGCAGTTTATTGATACTAAGGGCAGATACGCAGTATTTT.

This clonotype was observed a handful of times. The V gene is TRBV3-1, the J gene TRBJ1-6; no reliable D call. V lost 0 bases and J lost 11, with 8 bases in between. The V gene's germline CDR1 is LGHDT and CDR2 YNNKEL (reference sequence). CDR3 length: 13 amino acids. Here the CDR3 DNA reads TGTGCCAGCAGCCAAGAAGAGGGTACACCCCTCCACTTT. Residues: CASSQEEGTPLHF.

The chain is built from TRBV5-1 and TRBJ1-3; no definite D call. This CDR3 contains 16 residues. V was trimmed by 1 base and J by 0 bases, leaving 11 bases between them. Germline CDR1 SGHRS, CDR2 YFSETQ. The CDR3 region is CASSLRLSGSGNTIYF. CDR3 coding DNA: TGCGCCAGCAGCTTGAGGCTGAGCGGCTCTGGAAACACCATATATTTT.

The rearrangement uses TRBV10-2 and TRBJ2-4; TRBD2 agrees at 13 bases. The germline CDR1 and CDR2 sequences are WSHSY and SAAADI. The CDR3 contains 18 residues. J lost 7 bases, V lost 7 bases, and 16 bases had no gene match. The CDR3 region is CASNTEDGTSGASNIQYF. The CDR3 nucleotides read TGCGCCAGCAACACTGAGGATGGGACTAGCGGGGCCTCGAACATTCAGTACTTC.

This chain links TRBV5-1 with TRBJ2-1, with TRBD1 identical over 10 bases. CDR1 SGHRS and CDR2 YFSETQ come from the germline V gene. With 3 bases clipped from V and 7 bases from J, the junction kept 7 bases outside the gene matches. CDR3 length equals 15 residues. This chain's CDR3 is CASSSPGQGYNEQFF. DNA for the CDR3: TGCGCCAGCAGCTCACCGGGACAGGGGTATAATGAGCAGTTCTTC. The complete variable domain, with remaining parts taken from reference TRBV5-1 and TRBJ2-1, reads KAGVTQTPRYLIKTRGQQVTLSCSPISGHRSVSWYQQTPGQGLQFLFEYFSETQRNKGNFPGRFSGRQFSNSRSEMNVSTLELGDSALYLCASSSPGQGYNEQFFGPGTRLTVL.

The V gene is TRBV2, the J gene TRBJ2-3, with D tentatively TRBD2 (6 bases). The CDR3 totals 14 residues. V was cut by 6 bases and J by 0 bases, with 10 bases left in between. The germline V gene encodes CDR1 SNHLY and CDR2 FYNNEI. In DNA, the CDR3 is TGTGCCAGCAGGGGGGACTTCAGCACAGATACGCAGTATTTT. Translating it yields CASRGDFSTDTQYF.

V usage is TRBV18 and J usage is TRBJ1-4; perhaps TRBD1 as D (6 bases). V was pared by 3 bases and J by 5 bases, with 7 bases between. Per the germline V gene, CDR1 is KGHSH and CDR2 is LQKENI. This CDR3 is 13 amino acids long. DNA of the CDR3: TGTGCCAGCTCACCGCAGGGGAATGAAAAACTGTTTTTT. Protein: CASSPQGNEKLFF.

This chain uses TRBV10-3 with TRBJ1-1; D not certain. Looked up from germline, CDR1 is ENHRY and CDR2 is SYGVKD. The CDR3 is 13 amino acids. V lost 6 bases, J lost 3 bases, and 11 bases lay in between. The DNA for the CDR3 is TGTGCCATCAGCCCCGACCCGGACACTGAAGCTTTCTTT. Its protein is CAISPDPDTEAFF.

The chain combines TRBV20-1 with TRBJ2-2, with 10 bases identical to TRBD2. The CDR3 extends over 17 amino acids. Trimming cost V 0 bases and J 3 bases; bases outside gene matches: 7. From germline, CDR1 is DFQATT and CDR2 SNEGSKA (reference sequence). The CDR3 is CSARDLVAGGHTGELFF. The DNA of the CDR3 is TGCAGTGCTAGAGATCTCGTAGCGGGGGGCCACACCGGGGAGCTGTTTTTT.

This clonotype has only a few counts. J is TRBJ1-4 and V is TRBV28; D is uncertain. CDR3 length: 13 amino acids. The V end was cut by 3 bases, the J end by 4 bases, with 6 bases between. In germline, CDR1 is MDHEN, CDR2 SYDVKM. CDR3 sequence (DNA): TGTGCCAGCAGTTTGGTCTTTAATGAAAAACTGTTTTTT. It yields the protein CASSLVFNEKLFF.

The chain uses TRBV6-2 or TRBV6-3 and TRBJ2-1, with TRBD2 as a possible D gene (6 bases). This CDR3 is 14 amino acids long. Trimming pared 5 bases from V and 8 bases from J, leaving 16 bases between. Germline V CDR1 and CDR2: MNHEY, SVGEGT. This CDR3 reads CASSPPGVGDEQFF. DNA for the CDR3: TGTGCCAGCAGTCCCCCGGGGGTAGGGGATGAGCAGTTCTTC.

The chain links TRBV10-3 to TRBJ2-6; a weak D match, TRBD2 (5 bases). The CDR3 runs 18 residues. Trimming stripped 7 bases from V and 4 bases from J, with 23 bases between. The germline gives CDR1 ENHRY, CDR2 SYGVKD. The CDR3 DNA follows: TGTGCCATCAAGGGAGACATTCTTAACACGTACGGGGCCAACGTCCTGACTTTC. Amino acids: CAIKGDILNTYGANVLTF.

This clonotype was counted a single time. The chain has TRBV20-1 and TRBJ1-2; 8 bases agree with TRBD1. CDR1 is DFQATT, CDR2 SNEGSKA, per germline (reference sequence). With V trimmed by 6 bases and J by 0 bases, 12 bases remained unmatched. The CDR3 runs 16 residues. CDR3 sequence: CSAYHSDRGANYGYTF. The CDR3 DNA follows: TGCAGTGCCTATCACTCCGACAGGGGAGCTAACTATGGCTACACCTTC.

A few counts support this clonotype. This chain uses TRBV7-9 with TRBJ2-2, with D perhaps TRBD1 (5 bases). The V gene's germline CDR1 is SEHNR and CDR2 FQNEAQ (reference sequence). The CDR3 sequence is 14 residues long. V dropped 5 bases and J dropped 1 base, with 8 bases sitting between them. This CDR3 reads CASSLRENTGELFF. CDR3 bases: TGTGCCAGCAGCCTCAGGGAGAACACCGGGGAGCTGTTTTTT.

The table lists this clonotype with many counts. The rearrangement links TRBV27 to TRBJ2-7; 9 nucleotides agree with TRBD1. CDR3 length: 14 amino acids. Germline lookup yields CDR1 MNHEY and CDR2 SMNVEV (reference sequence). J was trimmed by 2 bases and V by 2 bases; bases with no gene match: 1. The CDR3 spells CASSLDRGAYEQYF. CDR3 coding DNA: TGTGCCAGCAGTTTAGACAGGGGGGCCTACGAGCAGTACTTC.

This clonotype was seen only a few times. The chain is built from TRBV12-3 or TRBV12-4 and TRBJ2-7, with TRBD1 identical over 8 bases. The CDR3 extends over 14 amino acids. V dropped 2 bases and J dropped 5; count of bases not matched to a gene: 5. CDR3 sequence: CASSLLGQGNEQYF. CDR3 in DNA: TGTGCCAGCAGTTTATTAGGACAGGGCAACGAGCAGTACTTC.

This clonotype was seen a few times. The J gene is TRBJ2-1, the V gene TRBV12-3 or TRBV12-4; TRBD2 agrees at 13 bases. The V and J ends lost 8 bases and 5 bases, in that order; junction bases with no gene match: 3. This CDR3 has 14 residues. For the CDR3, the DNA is TGTGCCAGCCTACTAGCGGGGGGGAACAATGAGCAGTTCTTC. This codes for CASLLAGGNNEQFF.